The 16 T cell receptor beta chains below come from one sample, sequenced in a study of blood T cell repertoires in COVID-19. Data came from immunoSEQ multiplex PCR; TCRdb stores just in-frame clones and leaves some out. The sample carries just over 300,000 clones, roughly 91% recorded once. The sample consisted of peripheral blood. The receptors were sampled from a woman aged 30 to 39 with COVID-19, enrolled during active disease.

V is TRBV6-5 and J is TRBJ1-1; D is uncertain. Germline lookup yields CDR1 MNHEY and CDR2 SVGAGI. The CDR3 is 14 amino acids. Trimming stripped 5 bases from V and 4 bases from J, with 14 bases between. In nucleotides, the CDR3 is TGTGCCAGCAGTACCGGCGAGGGTACCACTGAAGCTTTCTTT. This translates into CASSTGEGTTEAFF.

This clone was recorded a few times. This chain's CDR3 is CASSFSGTDTGELFF. For the CDR3, the DNA is TGTGCCAGCAGTTTTTCAGGGACTGACACCGGGGAGCTGTTTTTT. The chain carries TRBV27 and TRBJ2-2; the D gene is possibly TRBD2 (6 bases). CDR1 is MNHEY and CDR2 is SMNVEV in the germline V gene (reference sequence). The ends were cut back, 3 bases at V and 3 bases at J, with 11 bases in the middle. The CDR3 loop spans 15 amino acids.

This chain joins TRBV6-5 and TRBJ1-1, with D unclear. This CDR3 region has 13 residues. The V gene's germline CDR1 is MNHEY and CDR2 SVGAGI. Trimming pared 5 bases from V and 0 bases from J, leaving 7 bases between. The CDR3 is CASSPEMNTEAFF. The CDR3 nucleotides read TGTGCCAGCAGTCCCGAGATGAACACTGAAGCTTTCTTT.

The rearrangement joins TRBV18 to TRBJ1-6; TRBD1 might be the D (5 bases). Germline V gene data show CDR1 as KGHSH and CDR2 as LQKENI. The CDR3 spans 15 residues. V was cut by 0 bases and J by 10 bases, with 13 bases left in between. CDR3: CASSPPSREGSPLHF. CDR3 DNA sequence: TGTGCCAGCTCACCACCAAGCAGGGAGGGATCACCCCTCCACTTT.

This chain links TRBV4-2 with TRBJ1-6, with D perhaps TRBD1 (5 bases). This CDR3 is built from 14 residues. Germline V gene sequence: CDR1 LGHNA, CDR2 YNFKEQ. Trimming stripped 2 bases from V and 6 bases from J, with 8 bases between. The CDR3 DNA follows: TGTGCCAGCAGCCAACAGGGCTCTAATTCACCCCTCCACTTT. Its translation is CASSQQGSNSPLHF.

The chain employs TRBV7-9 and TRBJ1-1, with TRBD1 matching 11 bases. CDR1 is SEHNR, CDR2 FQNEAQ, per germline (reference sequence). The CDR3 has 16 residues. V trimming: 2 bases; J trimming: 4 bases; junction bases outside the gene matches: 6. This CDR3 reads CASSLWTGGGFTEAFF. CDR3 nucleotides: TGTGCCAGCAGCTTATGGACAGGGGGCGGATTCACTGAAGCTTTCTTT.

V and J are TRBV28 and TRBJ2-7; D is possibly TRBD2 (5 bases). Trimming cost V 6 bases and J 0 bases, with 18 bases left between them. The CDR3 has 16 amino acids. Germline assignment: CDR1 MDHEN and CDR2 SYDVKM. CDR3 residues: CASSLNQAASSYEQYF. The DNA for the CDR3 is TGTGCCAGCAGCCTGAATCAAGCGGCTAGCTCCTACGAGCAGTACTTC.

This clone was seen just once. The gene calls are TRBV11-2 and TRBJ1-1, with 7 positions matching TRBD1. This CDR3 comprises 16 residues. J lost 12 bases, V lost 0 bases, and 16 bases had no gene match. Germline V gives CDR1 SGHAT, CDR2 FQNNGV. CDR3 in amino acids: CASSLDYRVSDRLTFF. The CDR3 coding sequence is TGTGCCAGCAGCTTAGACTACCGGGTCTCGGACAGGTTAACTTTCTTT.

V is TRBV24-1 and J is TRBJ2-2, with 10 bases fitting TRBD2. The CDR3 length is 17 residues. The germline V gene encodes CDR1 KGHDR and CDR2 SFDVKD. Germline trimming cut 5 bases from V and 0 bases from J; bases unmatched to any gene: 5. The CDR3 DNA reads TGTGCCACCAGTGCTTCAAGCGGGGGGGCGAACACCGGGGAGCTGTTTTTT. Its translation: CATSASSGGANTGELFF.

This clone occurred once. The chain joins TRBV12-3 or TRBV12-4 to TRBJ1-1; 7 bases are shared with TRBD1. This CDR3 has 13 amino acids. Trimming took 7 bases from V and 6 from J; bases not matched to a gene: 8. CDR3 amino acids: CASIPGQGAEAFF. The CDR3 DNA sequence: TGTGCCAGCATCCCGGGGCAGGGGGCTGAAGCTTTCTTT.

CDR3 protein: CAGQQQINSPLHF. DNA of the CDR3: TGTGCCGGTCAACAACAGATTAATTCACCCCTCCACTTT. The gene calls are TRBV6-5 and TRBJ1-6; D not certain. Germline CDR1 and CDR2: MNHEY and SVGAGI. The ends were cut back, 11 bases at V and 6 bases at J, with 14 bases in the middle. The CDR3 extends over 13 amino acids.

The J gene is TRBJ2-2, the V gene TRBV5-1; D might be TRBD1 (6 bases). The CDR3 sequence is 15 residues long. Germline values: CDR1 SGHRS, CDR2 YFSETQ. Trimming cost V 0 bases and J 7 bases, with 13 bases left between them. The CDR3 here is CASSLVGAYNGELFF. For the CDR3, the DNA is TGCGCCAGCAGCTTGGTGGGGGCTTATAACGGGGAGCTGTTTTTT.

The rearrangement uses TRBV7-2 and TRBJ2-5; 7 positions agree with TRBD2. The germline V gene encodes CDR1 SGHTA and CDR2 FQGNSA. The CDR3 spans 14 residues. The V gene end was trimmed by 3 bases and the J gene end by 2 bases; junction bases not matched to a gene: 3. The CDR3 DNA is TGTGCCAGCAGCTTGGGGGGGAGACAAGAGACCCAGTACTTC. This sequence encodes CASSLGGRQETQYF.

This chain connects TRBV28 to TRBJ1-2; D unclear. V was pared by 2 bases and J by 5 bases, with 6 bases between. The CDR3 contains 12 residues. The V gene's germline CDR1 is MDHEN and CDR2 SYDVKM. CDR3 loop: CASSLGDYGYTF. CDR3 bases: TGTGCCAGCAGTTTAGGAGATTATGGCTACACCTTC.

CDR3 coding DNA: TGTGCCAGTAGTACCCTAGCGGGGACCTCCTACGAGCAGTACTTC. Protein sequence: CASSTLAGTSYEQYF. The chain couples TRBV19 to TRBJ2-7; TRBD2 matches at 9 bases. The ends lost 4 bases at V and 0 bases at J; junction bases unmatched: 4. The germline CDR1 and CDR2 sequences are LNHDA and SQIVND (reference sequence). The CDR3 consists of 15 residues.

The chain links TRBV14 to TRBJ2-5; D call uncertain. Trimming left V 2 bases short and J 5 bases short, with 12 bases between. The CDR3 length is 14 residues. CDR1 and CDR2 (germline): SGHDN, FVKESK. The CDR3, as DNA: TGTGCCAGCAGCCAACCGTCCCTTGCGGAGACCCAGTACTTC. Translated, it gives CASSQPSLAETQYF. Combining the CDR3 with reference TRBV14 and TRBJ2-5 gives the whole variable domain EAGVTQFPSHSVIEKGQTVTLRCDPISGHDNLYWYRRVMGKEIKFLLHFVKESKQDESGMPNNRFLAERTGGTYSTLKVQPAELEDSGVYFCASSQPSLAETQYFGPGTRLLVL.